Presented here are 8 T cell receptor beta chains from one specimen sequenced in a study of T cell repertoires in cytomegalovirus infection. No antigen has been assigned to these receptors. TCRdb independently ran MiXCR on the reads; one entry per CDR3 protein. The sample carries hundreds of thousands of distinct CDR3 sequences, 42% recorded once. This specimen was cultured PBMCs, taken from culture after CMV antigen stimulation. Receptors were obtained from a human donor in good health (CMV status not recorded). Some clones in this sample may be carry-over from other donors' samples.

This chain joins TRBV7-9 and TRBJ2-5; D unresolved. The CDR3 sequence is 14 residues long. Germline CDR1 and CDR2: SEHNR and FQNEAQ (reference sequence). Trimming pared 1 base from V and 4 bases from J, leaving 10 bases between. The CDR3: CASSLEVARETQYF. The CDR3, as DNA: TGTGCCAGCAGCTTAGAGGTAGCTCGAGAGACCCAGTACTTC.

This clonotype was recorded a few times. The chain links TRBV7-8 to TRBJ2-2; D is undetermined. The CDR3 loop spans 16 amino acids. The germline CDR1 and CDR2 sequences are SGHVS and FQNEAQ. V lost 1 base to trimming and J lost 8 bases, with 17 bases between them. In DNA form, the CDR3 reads TGTGCCAGCAGCTTAGTGGCGACAAAAAACGGGGGGGAGCTGTTTTTT. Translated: CASSLVATKNGGELFF.

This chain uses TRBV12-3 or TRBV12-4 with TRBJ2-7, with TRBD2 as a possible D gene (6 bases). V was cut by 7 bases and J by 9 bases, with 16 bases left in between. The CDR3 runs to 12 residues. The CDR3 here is CASTSSGDGQYF. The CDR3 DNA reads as TGTGCCAGCACCTCGTCGGGAGACGGGCAGTACTTC.

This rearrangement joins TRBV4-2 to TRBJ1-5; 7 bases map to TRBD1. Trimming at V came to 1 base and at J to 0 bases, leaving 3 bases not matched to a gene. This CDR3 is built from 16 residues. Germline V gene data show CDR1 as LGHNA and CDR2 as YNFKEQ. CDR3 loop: CASSQGQGRSNQPQHF. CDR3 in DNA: TGTGCCAGCAGCCAAGGACAGGGCCGTAGCAATCAGCCCCAGCATTTT.

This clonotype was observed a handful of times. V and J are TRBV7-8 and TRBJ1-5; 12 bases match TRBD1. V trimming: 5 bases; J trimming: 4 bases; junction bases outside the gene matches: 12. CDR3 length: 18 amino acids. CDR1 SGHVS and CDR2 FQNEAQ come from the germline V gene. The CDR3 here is CASSPRGTGGAGNQPQHF. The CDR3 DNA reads TGTGCCAGCAGCCCCCGGGGGACAGGGGGCGCGGGTAATCAGCCCCAGCATTTT.

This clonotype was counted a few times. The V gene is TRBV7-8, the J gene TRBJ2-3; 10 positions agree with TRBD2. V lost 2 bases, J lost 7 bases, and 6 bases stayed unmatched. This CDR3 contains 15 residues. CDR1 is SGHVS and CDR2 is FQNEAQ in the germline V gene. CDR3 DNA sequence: TGTGCCAGCAGCTTAATCCAGCGGGGGGGCAATACGCAGTATTTT. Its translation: CASSLIQRGGNTQYF.

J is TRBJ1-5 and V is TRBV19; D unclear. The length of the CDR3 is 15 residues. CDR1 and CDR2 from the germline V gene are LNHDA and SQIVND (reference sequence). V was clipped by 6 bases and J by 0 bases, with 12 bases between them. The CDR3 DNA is TGTGCCAGTAGACCACGGGCAGGTAGCAATCAGCCCCAGCATTTT. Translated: CASRPRAGSNQPQHF.

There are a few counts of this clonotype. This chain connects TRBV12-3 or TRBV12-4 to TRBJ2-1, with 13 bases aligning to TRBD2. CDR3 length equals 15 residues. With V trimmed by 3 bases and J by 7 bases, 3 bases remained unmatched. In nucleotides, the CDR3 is TGTGCCAGCAGTTTCGAGACTAGCGGGAGGAATGAGCAGTTCTTC. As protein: CASSFETSGRNEQFF.